One sample yielded the 14 T cell receptor beta chains listed below, sequenced in a study of blood T cell repertoires in COVID-19. Generated by immunoSEQ multiplex PCR, the TCRdb table keeps only in-frame clones and is missing some. Here the sample spans 130,000 or so clones, about three quarters being singletons. Sample: peripheral blood. All receptors come from a man aged 45 to 65 with acute or convalescent COVID-19.

The gene calls are TRBV19 and TRBJ1-1, with D possibly being TRBD1 (5 bases). The CDR3 covers 14 residues. The V gene lost 3 bases and the J gene lost 4 bases, with 12 bases spanning the gap. CDR1 LNHDA and CDR2 SQIVND come from the germline V gene (reference sequence). As DNA, the CDR3 is TGTGCCAGTAGTATGGGGGGTTTGGGCACTGAAGCTTTCTTT. Protein product: CASSMGGLGTEAFF.

This sequence joins TRBV10-3 and TRBJ2-3; 14 nucleotides align to TRBD2. There are 20 residues in the CDR3. The J segment lost 0 bases and the V segment lost 6 bases, leaving 14 bases of the junction unmatched. CDR1 is ENHRY, CDR2 SYGVKD, per germline. CDR3 residues: CAISFPPGLAGAESTDTQYF. Here the CDR3 DNA reads TGTGCCATCAGCTTCCCCCCGGGACTAGCGGGGGCCGAGAGCACAGATACGCAGTATTTT.

This clone was seen once. The genes are TRBV6-5 and TRBJ1-5; D might be TRBD1 (6 bases). CDR3 length: 15 amino acids. V shed 4 bases and J shed 1 base, with 11 bases lying between them. The germline CDR1 and CDR2 sequences are MNHEY and SVGAGI. CDR3 coding DNA: TGTGCCAGCAGTTTCGACAGGAACAGCAATCAGCCCCAGCATTTT. It translates to CASSFDRNSNQPQHF.

This chain links TRBV6-1 with TRBJ1-1; TRBD1 might be the D (5 bases). CDR3 length: 14 residues. Trimming shortened V by 3 bases and J by 1 base, and 9 bases separated the two germline ends. Germline V gives CDR1 MNHNS, CDR2 SASEGT. The CDR3 DNA reads TGTGCCAGCAGTGATTGGGGCGCGAACACTGAAGCTTTCTTT. This sequence encodes CASSDWGANTEAFF.

This clone was counted a single time. The V and J genes are TRBV9 and TRBJ1-4; D unresolved. V was shortened by 7 bases and J by 0 bases, with 10 bases between the two germline ends. CDR3 length equals 14 residues. Germline V gene sequence: CDR1 SGDLS, CDR2 YYNGEE. CDR3 in amino acids: CASSEFATNEKLFF. The CDR3, as DNA: TGTGCCAGCTCGGAGTTTGCAACTAATGAAAAACTGTTTTTT.

This rearrangement joins TRBV3-1 (or the pseudogene TRBV3-2) to TRBJ1-4; 9 nucleotides match TRBD1. Germline CDR1 and CDR2: LGHDT and YNNKEL (reference sequence). The CDR3 covers 16 residues. The J segment lost 6 bases and the V segment lost 4 bases, leaving 9 bases of the junction unmatched. CDR3 coding DNA: TGTGCCAGCAGCCTTTCCTGGACAGGGGAACATGAAAAACTGTTTTTT. Protein sequence: CASSLSWTGEHEKLFF.

In DNA, the CDR3 is TGTGCCTTGAGACTACAGGGTCGGGACACTGAAGCTTTCTTT. Encoded protein: CALRLQGRDTEAFF. The gene calls are TRBV30 and TRBJ1-1; D is possibly TRBD1 (6 bases). Germline V CDR1 and CDR2: GTSNPN, SVGIG (reference sequence). The germline V and J ends were trimmed by 7 bases and 3 bases, with 18 bases remaining between them. CDR3 length: 14 residues. Together with reference TRBV30 and TRBJ1-1, the CDR3 gives the full variable domain: SQTIHQWPATLVQPVGSPLSLECTVEGTSNPNLYWYRQAAGRGLQLLFYSVGIGQISSEVPQNLSASRPQDRQFILSSKKLLLSDSGFYLCALRLQGRDTEAFFGQGTRLTVV.

This chain joins TRBV2 and TRBJ2-7; 9 bases match TRBD1. The germline CDR1 and CDR2 sequences are SNHLY and FYNNEI. The J segment lost 1 base and the V segment lost 7 bases, leaving 8 bases of the junction unmatched. There are 15 residues in the CDR3. The CDR3 nucleotides read TGTGCCAGCACAGTGGGACAGGGATTTTCCTACGAGCAGTACTTC. It encodes CASTVGQGFSYEQYF.

This clone was counted a single time. The genes are TRBV10-3 and TRBJ2-3; D gene unclear. The germline V gene encodes CDR1 ENHRY and CDR2 SYGVKD. This CDR3 is built from 12 residues. V was shortened by 4 bases and J by 0 bases, with 2 bases between the two germline ends. Written as DNA, the CDR3 is TGTGCCATCAGTGTAAGCACAGATACGCAGTATTTT. Amino acid sequence: CAISVSTDTQYF.

The chain combines TRBV6-4 with TRBJ2-3, with 8 bases identical to TRBD2. The germline V gene has CDR1 MRHNA and CDR2 SNTAGT. V dropped 0 bases and J dropped 4; count of bases not matched to a gene: 9. The CDR3 is 17 residues long. The CDR3 DNA reads TGTGCCAGCAGTGACTCGGCGGGGACTAGTTATCCAGATACGCAGTATTTT. This translates into CASSDSAGTSYPDTQYF.

This clone was detected ten times or more. The chain joins TRBV29-1 to TRBJ2-1; 9 nucleotides agree with TRBD1. The germline gives CDR1 SQVTM, CDR2 ANQGSEA. CDR3 length equals 14 residues. Germline trimming cut 6 bases from V and 6 bases from J; bases unmatched to any gene: 9. This chain's CDR3 is CSVRTGAFFNEQFF. The CDR3 nucleotides read TGCAGCGTCCGGACAGGGGCCTTTTTCAATGAGCAGTTCTTC.

The gene calls are TRBV18 and TRBJ1-1; D is possibly TRBD1 (6 bases). V was cut by 2 bases and J by 1 base, with 14 bases left in between. CDR3 size: 16 residues. Looked up from germline, CDR1 is KGHSH and CDR2 is LQKENI. This CDR3 is CASSPKSGGQNTEAFF. DNA of the CDR3: TGTGCCAGCTCACCAAAGAGCGGGGGGCAGAACACTGAAGCTTTCTTT.

The chain uses TRBV19 and TRBJ2-1, with D uncertain. The germline V gene has CDR1 LNHDA and CDR2 SQIVND (reference sequence). There are 13 residues in the CDR3. The V end was cut by 3 bases, the J end by 5 bases, with 8 bases between. In DNA, the CDR3 is TGTGCCAGTAGTATTGGGCACAACAATGAGCAGTTCTTC. Translating gives CASSIGHNNEQFF.

The chain carries TRBV7-2 and TRBJ2-2; 10 positions match TRBD1. The CDR3 extends over 18 amino acids. With V trimmed by 1 base and J by 4 bases, 9 bases remained unmatched. Germline V gene lookup returns CDR1 SGHTA and CDR2 FQGNSA. CDR3 DNA sequence: TGTGCCAGCAGCTTAGACCCTCCGGGACAGGGGCGCACCGGGGAGCTGTTTTTT. Protein product: CASSLDPPGQGRTGELFF.